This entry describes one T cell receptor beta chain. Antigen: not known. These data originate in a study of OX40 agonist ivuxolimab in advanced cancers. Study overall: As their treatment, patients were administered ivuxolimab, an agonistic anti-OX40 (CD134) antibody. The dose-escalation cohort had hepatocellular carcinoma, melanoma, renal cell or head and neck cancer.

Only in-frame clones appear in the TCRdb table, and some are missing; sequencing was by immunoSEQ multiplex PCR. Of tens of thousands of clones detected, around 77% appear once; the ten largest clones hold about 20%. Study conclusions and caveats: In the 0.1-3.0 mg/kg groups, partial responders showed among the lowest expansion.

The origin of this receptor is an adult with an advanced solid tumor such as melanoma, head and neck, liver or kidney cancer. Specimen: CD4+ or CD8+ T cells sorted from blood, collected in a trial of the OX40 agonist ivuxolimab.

In nucleotides, the CDR3 is TGTGCCAGCAGCCCAGTCTCGGCAGGAGGCGAGCAGTTCTTC. Translating it yields CASSPVSAGGEQFF. The J gene is TRBJ2-1, the V gene TRBV7-8; possibly TRBD2 for D (5 bases). From germline, CDR1 is SGHVS and CDR2 FQNEAQ. This CDR3 has 14 amino acids. V lost 5 bases and J lost 10, with 18 bases in between.